Listed below are T cell receptor beta chains from one sample, sequenced in a study of cytomegalovirus exposure and HLA in healthy donors. Only in-frame clones appear in the TCRdb table, and some are missing; sequencing was by immunoSEQ multiplex PCR. In the table there are about 110,000 clones, around 80% of which are singletons. Input material: PBMCs. The receptors were sampled from a woman aged 55-69 years in good health and CMV-seropositive. Both conserved end residues are part of each CDR3. A D gene is named only where the DNA matches it firmly. Where a row states a size, it is once, few, many or the class of an expanded clone; other rows omit it.

D gene	J gene	V gene	clone size	CDR3 length	CDR3 protein	CDR3 DNA
.	TRBJ2-5	TRBV30	.	14	CAWGIGQSEETQYF	TGTGCCTGGGGTATCGGACAGAGTGAAGAGACCCAGTACTTC
TRBD1	TRBJ1-6	TRBV28	.	12	CASGTGASPLHF	TGTGCCTCCGGCACAGGGGCTTCACCCCTCCACTTT
.	TRBJ1-2	TRBV14	.	16	CASSQVGRDINYGYTF	TGTGCCAGCAGCCAAGTGGGTCGTGACATTAACTATGGCTACACCTTC
.	TRBJ1-3	TRBV2	.	15	CASSDLGTFSNTIYF	TGTGCCAGCAGTGATTTGGGGACTTTTTCAAACACCATATATTTT
TRBD1	TRBJ1-2	TRBV25-1	.	16	CASSELGTGRDYGYTF	TGTGCCAGCAGTGAACTGGGGACAGGGCGTGACTATGGCTACACCTTC
.	TRBJ1-2	TRBV7-2	.	13	CASSTTFPPGYTF	TGTGCCAGCAGCACTACGTTCCCCCCGGGCTACACCTTC
TRBD2	TRBJ2-1	TRBV10-3	.	15	CAIRPLAGGGNEQFF	TGTGCCATCAGACCGCTAGCGGGAGGGGGTAATGAGCAGTTCTTC
TRBD2	TRBJ2-2	TRBV9	.	15	CASSVTSGSVGELFF	TGTGCCAGCAGCGTAACTAGCGGGAGTGTCGGGGAGCTGTTTTTT
.	TRBJ2-7	TRBV7-9	.	13	CASSRDTYYEQYF	TGTGCCAGCAGTCGGGACACCTACTACGAGCAGTACTTC
.	TRBJ2-3	TRBV6-1	.	14	CASIGGQITDTQYF	TGTGCCAGCATTGGTGGACAGATCACAGATACGCAGTATTTT
TRBD1	TRBJ2-2	TRBV7-7	.	16	CASSGGQGATTGELFF	TGTGCCAGCAGCGGAGGACAGGGGGCGACCACCGGGGAGCTGTTTTTT
.	TRBJ2-2	TRBV27	.	17	CASSFDIRRRSTGELFF	TGTGCCAGCAGTTTTGATATTCGCCGCCGCAGTACCGGGGAGCTGTTTTTT
TRBD2	TRBJ2-5	TRBV7-9	few	14	CASSFSGSGETQYF	TGTGCCAGCAGCTTTAGCGGGAGTGGCGAGACCCAGTACTTC
.	TRBJ2-1	TRBV25-1	.	12	CASSSGAREQFF	TGTGCCAGCAGTTCGGGTGCGCGTGAGCAGTTCTTC
TRBD1	TRBJ2-2	TRBV2	.	16	CASGDRTHRNTGELFF	TGTGCCAGCGGGGACAGGACACATCGGAACACCGGGGAGCTGTTTTTT
TRBD2	TRBJ2-7	TRBV29-1	.	17	CSVREGRVARASYEQYF	TGCAGCGTACGGGAGGGACGGGTCGCCCGAGCCTCCTACGAGCAGTACTTC
TRBD2	TRBJ2-1	TRBV27	.	16	CASGLAQIGTYNEQFF	TGTGCCTCAGGACTAGCGCAGATCGGCACCTACAATGAGCAGTTCTTC
.	TRBJ1-6	TRBV6-1	.	15	CASSELGGLNSPLHF	TGTGCCAGCAGTGAACTGGGGGGTTTGAATTCACCCCTCCACTTT